The rows below give T cell receptor beta chains drawn from one sample of a study of T cells after yellow fever vaccination. Via MiXCR, TCRdb re-called the 5' RACE reads, giving one row per CDR3 protein. The profile shows a few hundred thousand distinct CDR3 sequences, about a sixth of them singletons. This material consisted of PBMCs, taken less than 6 days after the first yellow fever vaccination. The source is a man younger than 35 who received the YFV17D yellow fever vaccine. Both conserved end residues are part of each CDR3. A D gene is named only where the DNA matches it firmly. Clone size appears in some rows only: once, few, many, or a class for an expanded clone.

CDR3nt	CDR3aa	j_gene	d_gene	abundance	v_gene
TGTGCCAGCAGCAAAGGCGGAATGAACACTGAAGCTTTCTTT	CASSKGGMNTEAFF	TRBJ1-1	-	many	TRBV6-1
TGTGCCAGCAGTTCCTGGGGGTCCTACAATGAGCAGTTCTTC	CASSSWGSYNEQFF	TRBJ2-1	-	-	TRBV12-3/TRBV12-4
TGTGCCAGCAGCGAGAAGGGGGCGGGAGAAAAACTGTTTTTT	CASSEKGAGEKLFF	TRBJ1-4	TRBD1	-	TRBV13
TGTGCCAGCAGCCCAGACTGGTCCCCAGGCAATGAGCAGTTCTTC	CASSPDWSPGNEQFF	TRBJ2-1	-	few	TRBV7-2
TGTGCCACCAGTGATTTTGGGACAGATACGCAGTATTTT	CATSDFGTDTQYF	TRBJ2-3	-	few	TRBV24-1
TGTGCCAGCAGCTTGGCGGGACAGGTTGGGGCCCAGTACTTC	CASSLAGQVGAQYF	TRBJ2-5	TRBD1	-	TRBV5-4
TGTGCCAGCAGCAAAGGGGGTAGCCGTCGGACCGGGGAGCTGTTTTTT	CASSKGGSRRTGELFF	TRBJ2-2	-	few	TRBV9
TGTGCCAGCAGCGTCGCTTGGCTTCTTTATAATTCACCCCTCCACTTT	CASSVAWLLYNSPLHF	TRBJ1-6	-	many	TRBV21-1
TGCAGTGCCCCTCCGCACGATATGAACACTGAAGCTTTCTTT	CSAPPHDMNTEAFF	TRBJ1-1	-	few	TRBV20-1
TGCGCCAGCAGCCAACCCGGACAGGGTAGGAATGAGCAGTTCTTC	CASSQPGQGRNEQFF	TRBJ2-1	TRBD1	-	TRBV4-1
TGTGCCAGCAGCTTAGTCGGGGATTCGCTCTATGGCTACACCTTC	CASSLVGDSLYGYTF	TRBJ1-2	-	few	TRBV7-9
TGTGCCAGCAGCCCTCTCCTCCACCCCACAGATACGCAGTATTTT	CASSPLLHPTDTQYF	TRBJ2-3	-	-	TRBV14
TGCAGTGCTAGTGGTGGTGAGCAGCCCCAGCATTTT	CSASGGEQPQHF	TRBJ1-5	-	many	TRBV20-1
TGCGCCAGCAGCCAACAGGGGGCCTCTGGAAACACCATATATTTT	CASSQQGASGNTIYF	TRBJ1-3	TRBD1	-	TRBV4-3
TGTGCCACCAGCAGAGCAGTGGGGGATCCCTCCTACAATGAGCAGTTCTTC	CATSRAVGDPSYNEQFF	TRBJ2-1	-	many	TRBV15
TGCGCCAGCAGCCCCATTAAAAACACCGGGGAGCTGTTTTTT	CASSPIKNTGELFF	TRBJ2-2	-	many	TRBV4-3
TGTGCCAGCAGTCGGACAGGGGATGGTGGAAGGTCCCAGCATTTT	CASSRTGDGGRSQHF	TRBJ1-5	TRBD1	few	TRBV12-3/TRBV12-4
TGTGCCAGCAGTTTACAGGGGGCTTTGAGTACTTTCTTT	CASSLQGALSTFF	TRBJ1-1	TRBD1	-	TRBV28
TGTGCCAGCAGCCACGGCGGGGGGACATCAGATACGCAGTATTTT	CASSHGGGTSDTQYF	TRBJ2-3	TRBD2	many	TRBV5-6
TGTGCCAGCAGTCAGACCTTAGCTCCGGAAAAACTGTTTTTT	CASSQTLAPEKLFF	TRBJ1-4	-	few	TRBV6-1
TGTGCCTCAGCAACGGGACAGGGGTCCGGGGAGCTGTTTTTT	CASATGQGSGELFF	TRBJ2-2	TRBD1	few	TRBV6-1
TGCGCCAGCAGCGCCTCGGGACAGAATAATGAAAAACTGTTTTTT	CASSASGQNNEKLFF	TRBJ1-4	TRBD1	many	TRBV5-1
TGTGCCTGGAGAACTGGACGGAGGGGCTCCTACGAGCAGTACTTC	CAWRTGRRGSYEQYF	TRBJ2-7	-	-	TRBV30
TGCGCCAGCAGCATCACGGGGGGCGGTTACAATGAGCAGTTCTTC	CASSITGGGYNEQFF	TRBJ2-1	-	-	TRBV5-1
TGTGCCAGCAGCTGGGGACAGAATAATTCACCCCTCCACTTT	CASSWGQNNSPLHF	TRBJ1-6	TRBD1	once	TRBV5-4
TGTGCCAGCAGCTTAATTAACGCAGGCCAAGAGACCCAGTACTTC	CASSLINAGQETQYF	TRBJ2-5	-	-	TRBV7-9
TGTGCCACCCAAACAGGGACGGCAAGGACCCAGTACTTC	CATQTGTARTQYF	TRBJ2-5	-	-	TRBV24-1
TGTGCCAGCAGCTTAACCCCCAGATCTGAAGCTTTCTTT	CASSLTPRSEAFF	TRBJ1-1	-	-	TRBV5-6
TGCAGCGTTGGTGGGGACTATGGCTACACCTTC	CSVGGDYGYTF	TRBJ1-2	-	few	TRBV29-1
TGTGCCAGCAGCGAGAACAGGGCCTGGCAGCCCCAGCATTTT	CASSENRAWQPQHF	TRBJ1-5	-	-	TRBV5-6
TGTGCCAGCAGCCCTGGGGGGTTAGCGGGGGGCCAAGAGACCCAGTACTTC	CASSPGGLAGGQETQYF	TRBJ2-5	TRBD2	-	TRBV4-2
TGTGCCAGCAGCCAAGATCGATTTGGGGATACGCAGTATTTT	CASSQDRFGDTQYF	TRBJ2-3	-	-	TRBV14
TGTGCCAGCTCACCAGCCGAGGGACAGGGGCGCGGTGGCTACACCTTC	CASSPAEGQGRGGYTF	TRBJ1-2	TRBD1	once	TRBV18
TGTGCCAGCTCAACAGCAGGGTTCGAAGATACGCAGTATTTT	CASSTAGFEDTQYF	TRBJ2-3	-	-	TRBV18
TGTGCCAGCGGAGGGGAACGGTCCTATAATTCACCCCTCCACTTT	CASGGERSYNSPLHF	TRBJ1-6	-	-	TRBV9
TGTGCCAGCAGCCCCCCGAGGGGCAATGAGCAGTTCTTC	CASSPPRGNEQFF	TRBJ2-1	-	few	TRBV9
TGTGCCAGCAGCTTCCCTAGCGAGGGCACAGATACGCAGTATTTT	CASSFPSEGTDTQYF	TRBJ2-3	-	few	TRBV7-6
TGTGCCAGCAGCCTCCCGGGGGTAGCGGGAACGGTCGCAGATACGCAGTATTTT	CASSLPGVAGTVADTQYF	TRBJ2-3	TRBD2	-	TRBV4-2
TGTGCCAGCAGCTTAGGGGTCAGCCTTTCCGCTAACTATGGCTACACCTTC	CASSLGVSLSANYGYTF	TRBJ1-2	-	few	TRBV7-2
TGCGCCAGCAGCTTGCGGTCAGGGGGACAGCCCCAGCATTTT	CASSLRSGGQPQHF	TRBJ1-5	TRBD1	few	TRBV5-1
TGCAGCGTTGGCCAGGCTGGGGCCAACGTCCTGACTTTC	CSVGQAGANVLTF	TRBJ2-6	-	-	TRBV29-1
TGCGCCAGCAGCCCGTTCGGGACAGGAAGGAATGAGCAGTTCTTC	CASSPFGTGRNEQFF	TRBJ2-1	TRBD1	-	TRBV4-1
TGCAGTGCTACGGACGTTACAGATACGCAGTATTTT	CSATDVTDTQYF	TRBJ2-3	-	many	TRBV20-1
TGTGCCAGCTCGGCACGCAGTGCAACTAATGAAAAACTGTTTTTT	CASSARSATNEKLFF	TRBJ1-4	-	few	TRBV5-5
TGTGCCTGGAGTGGCAGTGACCCATACGAGCAGTACTTC	CAWSGSDPYEQYF	TRBJ2-7	-	-	TRBV30
TGTGCCAGCAGCCAACAGGGGGGGATGGAGACCCAGTACTTC	CASSQQGGMETQYF	TRBJ2-5	-	few	TRBV12-3/TRBV12-4
TGTGCCAGCGCGTCCGGAAACACCATATATTTT	CASASGNTIYF	TRBJ1-3	-	few	TRBV6-6
TGTGCCAGCAGTCGGGGGGGGTCCGCAGCCGGGGAGCTGTTTTTT	CASSRGGSAAGELFF	TRBJ2-2	TRBD2	few	TRBV12-3/TRBV12-4